This TCR beta chain was obtained from a study of OX40 agonist ivuxolimab in advanced cancers. Overall study results and limits: In CD8+ T cells, expanded clones were on average more numerous than in CD4+.

Comment on this clone: What it binds is unknown.

Here immunoSEQ multiplex PCR was the method, and the copy in TCRdb shows in-frame clones only, minus some. The sample has 65,000 to 100,000 clones; about 90% are singletons. The origin of this receptor is an adult with an advanced solid tumor such as melanoma, head and neck, liver or kidney cancer. Sequences were derived from CD4+ or CD8+ T cells sorted from blood, sampled in a trial of the OX40 agonist ivuxolimab.

The CDR3 here is CASSEARQGNTGELFF. CDR3 nucleotide sequence: TGTGCCAGCAGTGAGGCTCGACAGGGTAACACCGGGGAGCTGTTTTTT. The chain is built from TRBV25-1 and TRBJ2-2, with 7 bases aligning to TRBD1. This CDR3 is built from 16 residues. V trimming: 3 bases; J trimming: 2 bases; junction bases outside the gene matches: 6. Germline CDR1 is MGHDK and CDR2 is SYGVNS.